This passage covers 6 T cell receptor beta chains from one sample sequenced in a study of response to subunit inactivated influenza vaccine (dated by TCRdb to the late 2010s). The library was obtained by RT-PCR. Sequencing relied on an Illumina HiSeq 2500. Through fastp at Q25 and MiXCR, TCRdb rebuilt clones from the public reads, retaining in-frame beta chains. Merged by CDR3 protein, the rows form single entries marked with the most common genes and DNA. This sample is represented by hundreds of thousands of distinct CDR3 sequences; around 13% of them were singletons. The ten largest account for around 7.6% of the sample. This specimen was PBMCs from blood, taken about 14 days before vaccination. The source is a man aged 50 to 60 who received an inactivated influenza vaccine. Donor details come from another sample of the same person, matched by shared clones.

This clonotype occurred a few times. This chain links TRBV20-1 with TRBJ1-1; 7 nucleotides agree with TRBD1. Germline values: CDR1 DFQATT, CDR2 SNEGSKA (reference sequence). The trim removed 1 base at V and 0 bases at J, leaving 5 bases unmatched. This CDR3 contains 15 residues. This chain's CDR3 is CSARVNQGVNTEAFF. Here the CDR3 DNA reads TGCAGTGCTAGAGTAAACCAGGGGGTGAACACTGAAGCTTTCTTT.

V and J are TRBV18 and TRBJ2-3, with no clear D. CDR3 length: 15 residues. The V gene's germline CDR1 is KGHSH and CDR2 LQKENI. The V end lost 0 bases, the J end lost 5 bases, and 12 bases lay between the germline ends. The CDR3 DNA reads as TGTGCCAGCTCACCACCGCTTAGGGCCGGAGATACGCAGTATTTT. Translation gives CASSPPLRAGDTQYF.

The V gene is TRBV27, the J gene TRBJ1-2; tentative D call: TRBD1 (5 bases). V was cut by 2 bases and J by 4 bases, with 17 bases left in between. The germline V gene has CDR1 MNHEY and CDR2 SMNVEV (reference sequence). CDR3 size: 16 residues. CDR3: CASSLLPVKGSYGYTF. DNA of the CDR3: TGTGCCAGCAGTTTACTCCCGGTGAAGGGGAGCTATGGCTACACCTTC.

This clonotype was observed many times. The rearrangement uses TRBV28 and TRBJ1-2, with 9 positions matching TRBD1. V was clipped by 6 bases and J by 4 bases; unmatched bases: 9. This CDR3 region has 15 residues. CDR1 and CDR2 (germline): MDHEN, SYDVKM. Written as DNA, the CDR3 is TGTGCCAGCAGCCTCCCTCCGGGACAGGGCTATGGCTACACCTTC. Protein sequence: CASSLPPGQGYGYTF.

This sequence joins TRBV7-2 and TRBJ2-1; D perhaps matches TRBD2 (6 bases). Looked up from germline, CDR1 is SGHTA and CDR2 is FQGNSA. V lost 5 bases and J 9 bases, leaving 14 bases between the germline ends. This CDR3 region has 13 residues. The chain's CDR3 is CASSPVRDFEQFF. CDR3 in DNA: TGTGCCAGCAGCCCCGTGAGGGACTTTGAGCAGTTCTTC. The variable domain in full, with the rest retrieved from reference TRBV7-2 and TRBJ2-1, is GAGVSQSPSNKVTEKGKDVELRCDPISGHTALYWYRQSLGQGLEFLIYFQGNSAPDKSGLPSDRFSAERTGGSVSTLTIQRTQQEDSAVYLCASSPVRDFEQFFGPGTRLTVL.

In its sample, this clonotype was seen a few times. The genes are TRBV28 and TRBJ1-3; D is uncertain. CDR1 and CDR2 from the germline V gene are MDHEN and SYDVKM. Trimming left V 4 bases short and J 9 bases short, with 10 bases between. The CDR3 runs 12 residues. CDR3 coding DNA: TGTGCCAGCAGTTCGGTGGGCGCCACCATATATTTT. It specifies CASSSVGATIYF.